Listed below are T cell receptor beta chains from one sample, sequenced in a study of type 1 and type 2 diabetes patients. One entry per CDR3 protein results from TCRdb running MiXCR on the multiplex PCR reads. Seen here are some 250,000 distinct CDR3 sequences, 45% to 60% observed once, and the top ten hold approximately 14%. Sequencing was carried out using peripheral blood mononuclear cells (PBMCs). The receptors come from a man between 18 and 29 years old with type 2 diabetes. Both conserved end residues are part of each CDR3. D genes are given only for firm matches. Where a row states a size, it is once, few, many or the class of an expanded clone; other rows omit it.

>-|TRBJ2-1|-|17|TRBV6-1
TGTGCCAGCAGTGAGCACCCCGGGGAGGGGGGAGACAATGAGCAGTTCTTC
CASSEHPGEGGDNEQFF
>-|TRBJ2-3|TRBD2|13|TRBV2
TGTGCCAGCGAGGGTGCGGGGGAAGATACGCAGTATTTT
CASEGAGEDTQYF
>-|TRBJ1-5|TRBD1|17|TRBV20-1
TGCAGTGCTAGCCCGGGACAGGGGAGGTATAGCAATCAGCCCCAGCATTTT
CSASPGQGRYSNQPQHF
>few|TRBJ1-4|-|15|TRBV6-5
TGTGCCAGCAGTACCCAACAGGGAACTAATGAAAAACTGTTTTTT
CASSTQQGTNEKLFF
>many|TRBJ2-5|TRBD1|14|TRBV2
TGTGCCAGCAGCGTGGACAGGGGGAAAGAGACCCAGTACTTC
CASSVDRGKETQYF
>-|TRBJ1-2|-|17|TRBV12-3/TRBV12-4
TGTGCCAGCAGTACTTCCCACTTTCCGCATCCGGACTATGGCTACACCTTC
CASSTSHFPHPDYGYTF
>-|TRBJ2-7|-|14|TRBV4-1
TGCGCCAGCAGCCAAATAACGGGGCAATACGAGCAGTACTTC
CASSQITGQYEQYF
>few|TRBJ2-6|-|15|TRBV6-1
TGTGCCAGCAGCCCCGGGGTTGCTGGGGCCAACGTCCTGACTTTC
CASSPGVAGANVLTF
>few|TRBJ1-5|-|15|TRBV27
TGTGCCAGCAGCCGCGACCCTTATAGCAATCAGCCCCAGCATTTT
CASSRDPYSNQPQHF
>few|TRBJ2-7|-|18|TRBV9
TGTGCCAGCAGCGTAGATGGTGGGGGAGGCCTTAGCTCCTACGAGCAGTACTTC
CASSVDGGGGLSSYEQYF
>-|TRBJ2-2|-|15|TRBV5-1
TGCGCCAGCAGCCTCCCGTTAATAGGGGTGGGGGAGCTGTTTTTT
CASSLPLIGVGELFF
>many|TRBJ1-1|TRBD1|16|TRBV2
TGTGCCAGCAGTTCCAAGACGACAGGGGAGGGCACTGAAGCTTTCTTT
CASSSKTTGEGTEAFF
>-|TRBJ1-1|-|15|TRBV5-1
TGCGCCAGCAGCTTAGTTTGGGACGGAAACACTGAAGCTTTCTTT
CASSLVWDGNTEAFF
>-|TRBJ1-1|-|13|TRBV6-4
TGTGCCAGCAGTGACTACACGGGCACTGAAGCTTTCTTT
CASSDYTGTEAFF
>-|TRBJ2-5|TRBD1|13|TRBV10-1
TGCGCCAGCAGTGCCAGGGGGCTGGAGACCCAGTACTTC
CASSARGLETQYF
>-|TRBJ1-1|-|10|TRBV28
TGTGCCAGCAGCCAATACGAAGCTTTCTTT
CASSQYEAFF
>-|TRBJ2-5|-|13|TRBV6-2/TRBV6-3
TGTGCCAGCAGTTTTGCCGGCGCGGAGACCCAGTACTTC
CASSFAGAETQYF
>few|TRBJ2-5|-|17|TRBV9
TGTGCCAGCAGTTTAATCCTCAACTCGGACGGCCAAGAGACCCAGTACTTC
CASSLILNSDGQETQYF
>-|TRBJ1-1|-|15|TRBV18
TGTGCCAGCTCATCCGGTAGGGGGATGAACACTGAAGCTTTCTTT
CASSSGRGMNTEAFF
>once|TRBJ2-5|TRBD1|15|TRBV7-9
TGTGCCAGCAGCCCCAGGGACAGAGAACAAGAGACCCAGTACTTC
CASSPRDREQETQYF
>-|TRBJ2-2|-|12|TRBV14
TGTGCCAGCAGAAGCGACACCGGGGAGCTGTTTTTT
CASRSDTGELFF
>-|TRBJ1-5|-|15|TRBV2
TGTGCCAGCAGTGAAGATCGAGCCGCGGATCAGCCCCAGCATTTT
CASSEDRAADQPQHF
>many|TRBJ2-7|-|14|TRBV15
TGTGCCACCAGCATTCGATCGCAGGGGTACGAGCAGTACTTC
CATSIRSQGYEQYF
>-|TRBJ2-1|TRBD2|17|TRBV4-3
TGCGCCAGCAGCCAAGATTGGTCCAGCGGGGGTCTCGATGAGCAGTTCTTC
CASSQDWSSGGLDEQFF
>-|TRBJ2-7|TRBD1|14|TRBV30
TGTGCCTGGAGTAGGACAGGGGTTCTATTCGAGCAGTACTTC
CAWSRTGVLFEQYF
>-|TRBJ2-7|-|13|TRBV10-3
TGTGCCAGCAAAAGTCGGGAGCGCTACGAGCAGTACTTC
CASKSRERYEQYF
>-|TRBJ2-1|TRBD2|13|TRBV27
TGTGCCACGGGGGGGGGACCTTACAATGAGCAGTTCTTC
CATGGGPYNEQFF
>-|TRBJ2-7|TRBD2|17|TRBV20-1
TGCAGTGCTAGAGGGAATTCCGTGCGGGAGAAGGTCCGCGAGCAGTACTTC
CSARGNSVREKVREQYF
>-|TRBJ2-7|TRBD1|17|TRBV19
TGTGCCAGTAGTACCAACGGACAGGGAGCTATATACTACGAGCAGTACTTC
CASSTNGQGAIYYEQYF
>few|TRBJ2-1|TRBD2|15|TRBV6-6
TGTGCCAGCCTACTAGCGGGAAACTCCTACAATGAGCAGTTCTTC
CASLLAGNSYNEQFF
>-|TRBJ1-3|-|12|TRBV30
TGTGCCTGGGAGCCGAGCGGAAACACCATATATTTT
CAWEPSGNTIYF
>few|TRBJ2-3|-|12|TRBV15
TGTGCCACCAGCTCTCGGGGGGATACGCAGTATTTT
CATSSRGDTQYF
>few|TRBJ1-5|-|13|TRBV19
TGTGCCAGTAGTATAGGTGTCGATCAGCCCCAGCATTTT
CASSIGVDQPQHF
>-|TRBJ2-7|-|17|TRBV6-1
TGTGCCAGCAGTGAAACAGTAATAGGCCTGGGAGCCTACGAGCAGTACTTC
CASSETVIGLGAYEQYF
>-|TRBJ1-4|TRBD1|13|TRBV10-3
TGTGCCATCATGAGGGACAGGGGTGAAAGACTGTTTTTT
CAIMRDRGERLFF
>-|TRBJ1-2|-|14|TRBV7-2
TGTGCCAGCAGACCCGGGACGGGGAACTATGGCTACACCTTC
CASRPGTGNYGYTF
>-|TRBJ2-3|-|13|TRBV30
TGTGCCTGGGGGTGGCGGGTCACAGATACGCAGTATTTT
CAWGWRVTDTQYF
>-|TRBJ2-5|-|13|TRBV5-4
TGTGCCAGCAAGCCCTCAGACCAAGAGACCCAGTACTTC
CASKPSDQETQYF
>few|TRBJ2-2|TRBD2|15|TRBV19
TGTGCCAGTAGTATAGGCCGAGCGGGAGCCGGGGAGCTGTTTTTT
CASSIGRAGAGELFF
>-|TRBJ1-2|-|14|TRBV19
TGTGCCAGTAGTACCGCCGGGACCACGTACGGCTACACCTTC
CASSTAGTTYGYTF
>many|TRBJ2-7|TRBD1|15|TRBV2
TGTGCCAGCAGTGAAGAGGGAGACAGGGGATACGAGCAGTACTTC
CASSEEGDRGYEQYF
>-|TRBJ1-5|TRBD1|14|TRBV19
TGTGCCAGTCTCGGACAGGGAGGCAATCAGCCCCAGCATTTT
CASLGQGGNQPQHF
>few|TRBJ2-1|-|11|TRBV29-1
TGCAGCGGCCGACTGTACAATGAGCAGTTCTTC
CSGRLYNEQFF
>-|TRBJ2-3|-|15|TRBV19
TGTGCCAGCCTGGGGGACCCCGCTAGCACAGATACGCAGTATTTT
CASLGDPASTDTQYF
>-|TRBJ2-3|-|17|TRBV7-2
TGTGCCAGCAACCTCGGCTCAGCTTTTCGGTACGCAGATACGCAGTATTTT
CASNLGSAFRYADTQYF
>-|TRBJ1-2|-|16|TRBV19
TGTGCCAGTAGAACAGGGTCGCTTCATACTAACTATGGCTACACCTTC
CASRTGSLHTNYGYTF
>few|TRBJ1-2|-|12|TRBV19
TGTGCCAGTAGTATCGGTGGCGTTGGCTACACCTTC
CASSIGGVGYTF